What follows are 15 T cell receptor beta chains derived from one specimen sequenced in a study of blood T cells in healthy people across ages. A sample-barcoded 5' primer and a J-beta primer mix were used in a second PCR of about 7 to 12 cycles. In TCRdb, the 5' RACE reads were re-called with MiXCR into one record per CDR3 protein. The sample yields 1.5 million to 2 million distinct CDR3 sequences, 49% seen once. Sequenced sample: blood. Receptor source: a woman in her thirties or forties in good health.

V gene TRBV4-2 combines with J gene TRBJ2-1, with 9 bases matching TRBD2. The J call may be in error: the DNA end matches TRBJ2-7 better. Germline V CDR1 and CDR2: LGHNA, YNFKEQ. The CDR3 totals 17 residues. The CDR3 bases are TGTGCCAGCAGCCAAGATATGTTTAGCGGGGGACCCAATGAGCAGTACTTC. It codes for CASSQDMFSGGPNEQYF.

As concerns this clonotype: At one of its ends the junction is not consistent with the germline gene, which may arise from a read error. This rearrangement joins TRBV4-2 to TRBJ2-3, with 11 nucleotides matching TRBD1. The CDR3 covers 15 residues. Looked up from germline, CDR1 is LGHNA and CDR2 is YNFKEQ. The CDR3 loop reads CASSQGTGGTGTQYF. DNA of the CDR3: TGTGCCAGCAGCCAGGGGACAGGGGGGACAGGTACGCAGTATTTT.

This clonotype was detected a few times. The V gene is TRBV9, the J gene TRBJ2-1; no definite D call. Deletions cut 0 bases from V and 3 bases from J, with 10 bases between. The germline V gene encodes CDR1 SGDLS and CDR2 YYNGEE. This CDR3 spans 15 amino acids. The CDR3 bases are TGTGCCAGCAGCGTAGACGAGTCATACTACAATGAGCAGTTCTTC. It yields the protein CASSVDESYYNEQFF. Full variable domain (missing parts from reference TRBV9 and TRBJ2-1): DSGVTQTPKHLITATGQRVTLRCSPRSGDLSVYWYQQSLDQGLQFLIQYYNGEERAKGNILERFSAQQFPDLHSELNLSSLELGDSALYFCASSVDESYYNEQFFGPGTRLTVL.

The J gene is TRBJ2-7, the V gene TRBV7-2, with TRBD1 matching over 9 bases. Germline-derived CDR1 and CDR2 are SGHTA and FQGNSA. The CDR3 consists of 16 residues. J lost 5 bases, V lost 5 bases, and 13 bases had no gene match. CDR3 region: CASSTQGASLNHEQYF. In DNA, the CDR3 is TGTGCCAGCAGCACACAGGGGGCGAGTCTGAATCACGAGCAGTACTTC.

This clonotype was counted only a few times. The chain joins TRBV27 to TRBJ2-6; TRBD2 matches at 9 bases. CDR1 is MNHEY and CDR2 is SMNVEV in the germline V gene (reference sequence). V shed 6 bases, J shed 0 bases, and the junction held 9 bases outside the gene matches. The CDR3 length is 18 residues. CDR3 region: CASSRRLAESSGANVLTF. The CDR3 DNA is TGTGCCAGCAGCCGACGACTAGCGGAAAGCTCTGGGGCCAACGTCCTGACTTTC.

This clonotype showed up just a few times. The V gene is TRBV7-2, the J gene TRBJ2-1; TRBD2 agrees at 7 bases. Germline V CDR1 and CDR2: SGHTA, FQGNSA. V lost 5 bases to trimming and J lost 7 bases; unmatched junction nucleotides: 8. CDR3 length: 14 amino acids. The CDR3 here is CASSPGLWQNEQFF. CDR3 coding DNA: TGTGCCAGCAGCCCGGGACTATGGCAAAATGAGCAGTTCTTC.

This chain links TRBV2 with TRBJ2-2; the match to TRBD1 covers 7 bases. With V trimmed by 7 bases and J by 7 bases, 9 bases remained unmatched. The CDR3 loop spans 14 amino acids. The germline gives CDR1 SNHLY, CDR2 FYNNEI. The CDR3 region has the DNA TGTGCCAGCAAGGACCCGACAGGGTTCGGGGAGCTGTTTTTT. This encodes CASKDPTGFGELFF.

This clonotype has only a few counts. The chain uses TRBV12-3 or TRBV12-4 and TRBJ1-6, with a possible D match to TRBD1 (5 bases). Deletions cut 0 bases from V and 10 bases from J, with 10 bases between. The CDR3 contains 14 residues. The CDR3 nucleotides are TGTGCCAGCAGTTTAGCGTCGGGGCGCTCACCCCTCCACTTT. It codes for CASSLASGRSPLHF.

The rearrangement joins TRBV11-1 to TRBJ2-3; D remains ambiguous. Trimming pared 2 bases from V and 2 bases from J, leaving 11 bases between. The CDR3 covers 15 residues. From germline, CDR1 is SGHAT and CDR2 FQDESV (reference sequence). Written as DNA, the CDR3 is TGTGCCAGCAGCTTAATTCCCGGCCACACAGATACGCAGTATTTT. This codes for CASSLIPGHTDTQYF.

The rearrangement joins TRBV7-9 to TRBJ2-3; 8 nucleotides line up with TRBD2. V lost 1 base and J lost 1; bases outside the gene matches: 7. The CDR3 sequence is 17 residues long. Germline CDR1 SEHNR, CDR2 FQNEAQ (reference sequence). In DNA form, the CDR3 reads TGTGCCAGCAGCTTAGGGATCCTAGCGGGCGGCACAGATACGCAGTATTTT. Translation: CASSLGILAGGTDTQYF. Looking up the rest from reference TRBV7-9 and TRBJ2-3 gives the full variable domain: DTGVSQNPRHKITKRGQNVTFRCDPISEHNRLYWYRQTLGQGPEFLTYFQNEAQLEKSRLLSDRFSAERPKGSFSTLEIQRTEQGDSAMYLCASSLGILAGGTDTQYFGPGTRLTVL.

The chain couples TRBV18 to TRBJ1-5; TRBD1 is a possible D gene (6 bases). Looked up from germline, CDR1 is KGHSH and CDR2 is LQKENI. Trimming stripped 2 bases from V and 4 bases from J, with 12 bases between. The CDR3 runs 15 residues. The CDR3 loop is CASSPIGQSNQPQHF. CDR3 in DNA: TGTGCCAGCTCACCAATTGGACAGTCGAATCAGCCCCAGCATTTT.

The chain employs TRBV11-2 and TRBJ1-2; unclear D gene. The CDR3 totals 13 residues. Trimming took off 8 bases at V and 1 base at J, with 11 bases between the two ends. Germline CDR1 and CDR2: SGHAT and FQNNGV. Here the CDR3 DNA reads TGTGCCAGCGGGGATACCAATAACTATGGCTACACCTTC. This codes for CASGDTNNYGYTF.

This clonotype was seen a few times. V is TRBV15 and J is TRBJ2-3; D is unclear. The V gene's germline CDR1 is LNHNV and CDR2 YYDKDF (reference sequence). The CDR3 runs 14 residues. The V end lost 0 bases, the J end lost 2 bases, and 6 bases lay between the germline ends. The CDR3 sequence is CATSRDAITDTQYF. In DNA form, the CDR3 reads TGTGCCACCAGCAGAGATGCGATCACAGATACGCAGTATTTT.

This clonotype was seen a handful of times. V gene TRBV10-3 combines with J gene TRBJ2-7; D is possibly TRBD2 (5 bases). There are 13 residues in the CDR3. V shed 2 bases and J shed 3 bases, with 8 bases lying between them. Germline lookup yields CDR1 ENHRY and CDR2 SYGVKD. CDR3 bases: TGTGCCATCAGTGAGGAGGGAATCTACGAGCAGTACTTC. Encoded protein: CAISEEGIYEQYF.

V and J are TRBV4-3 and TRBJ1-6; D not resolved. Germline loops: CDR1 LGHNA, CDR2 YSLEER. Trimming shortened V by 0 bases and J by 10 bases, and 16 bases separated the two germline ends. The CDR3 runs 16 residues. As DNA, the CDR3 is TGCGCCAGCAGCCAAGATTGGGCCGGGGAGAGATCACCCCTCCACTTT. It encodes CASSQDWAGERSPLHF.